This T cell receptor (beta chain) was sequenced in a study of cytomegalovirus exposure and HLA in healthy donors. Study conclusions and caveats: Some V segments, TRBV6-2 and TRBV6-3 among them, were indistinguishable and were therefore excluded.

Comment on this clone: What it binds is not known.

60 Vbeta and 13 Jbeta primers were used in PCR. This table comes from immunoSEQ multiplex PCR, and its TCRdb copy is limited to in-frame clones, with some not included. Across tens of thousands of clones, the top ten clones capture 3.6% of the sample. Germline V gives CDR1 MGHRA, CDR2 YSYEKL. V was clipped by 0 bases and J by 7 bases, with 6 bases between them. The CDR3 sequence is 12 residues long. The V call is TRBV4-1, the J call TRBJ2-5; D is uncertain. The receptor comes from a woman under 30 in good health and CMV-seronegative. Material: PBMCs. The CDR3 DNA is TGCGCCAGCAGCCAAGATGCCGGGACCCAGTACTTC. Translating gives CASSQDAGTQYF.